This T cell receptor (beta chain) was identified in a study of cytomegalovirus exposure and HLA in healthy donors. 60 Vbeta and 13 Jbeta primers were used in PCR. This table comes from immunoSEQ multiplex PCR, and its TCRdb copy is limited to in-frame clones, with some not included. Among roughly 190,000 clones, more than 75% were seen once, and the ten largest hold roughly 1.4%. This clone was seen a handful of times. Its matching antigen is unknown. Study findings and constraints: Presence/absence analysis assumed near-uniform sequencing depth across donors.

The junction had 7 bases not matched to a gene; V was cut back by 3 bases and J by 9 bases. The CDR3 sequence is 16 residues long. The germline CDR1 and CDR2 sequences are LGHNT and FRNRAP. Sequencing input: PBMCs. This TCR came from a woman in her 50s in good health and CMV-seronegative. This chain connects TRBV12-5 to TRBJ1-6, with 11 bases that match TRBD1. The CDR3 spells CASGFTPGTGGSPLHF. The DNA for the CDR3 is TGTGCTAGTGGTTTCACTCCCGGGACAGGGGGTTCACCCCTCCACTTT.